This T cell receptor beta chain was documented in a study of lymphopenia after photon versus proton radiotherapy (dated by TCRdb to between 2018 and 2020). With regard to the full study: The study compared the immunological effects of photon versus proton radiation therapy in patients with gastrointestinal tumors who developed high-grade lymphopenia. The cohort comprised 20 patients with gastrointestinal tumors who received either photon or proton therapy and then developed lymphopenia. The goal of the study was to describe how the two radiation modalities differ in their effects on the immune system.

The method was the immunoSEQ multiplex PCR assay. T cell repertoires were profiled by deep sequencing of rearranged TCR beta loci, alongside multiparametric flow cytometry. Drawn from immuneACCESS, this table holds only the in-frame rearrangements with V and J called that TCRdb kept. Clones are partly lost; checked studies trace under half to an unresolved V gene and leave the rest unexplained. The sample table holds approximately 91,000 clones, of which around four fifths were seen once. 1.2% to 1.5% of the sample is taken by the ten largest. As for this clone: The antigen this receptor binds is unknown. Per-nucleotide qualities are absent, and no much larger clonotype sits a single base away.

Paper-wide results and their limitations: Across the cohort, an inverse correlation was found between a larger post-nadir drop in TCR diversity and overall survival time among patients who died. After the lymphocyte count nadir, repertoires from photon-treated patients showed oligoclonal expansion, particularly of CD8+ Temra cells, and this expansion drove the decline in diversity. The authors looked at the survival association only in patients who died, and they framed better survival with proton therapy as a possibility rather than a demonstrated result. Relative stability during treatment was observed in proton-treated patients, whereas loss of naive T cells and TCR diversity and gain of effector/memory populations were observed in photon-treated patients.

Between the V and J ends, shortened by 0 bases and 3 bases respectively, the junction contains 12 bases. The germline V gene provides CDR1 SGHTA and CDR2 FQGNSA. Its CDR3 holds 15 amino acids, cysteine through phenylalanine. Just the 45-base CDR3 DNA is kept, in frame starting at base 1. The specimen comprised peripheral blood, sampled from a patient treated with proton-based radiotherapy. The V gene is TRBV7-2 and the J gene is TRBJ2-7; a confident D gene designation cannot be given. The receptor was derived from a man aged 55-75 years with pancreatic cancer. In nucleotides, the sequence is TGTGCCAGCAGCTTAGCCACAGCCCAGCACTACGAGCAGTACTTC. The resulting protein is CASSLATAQHYEQYF.